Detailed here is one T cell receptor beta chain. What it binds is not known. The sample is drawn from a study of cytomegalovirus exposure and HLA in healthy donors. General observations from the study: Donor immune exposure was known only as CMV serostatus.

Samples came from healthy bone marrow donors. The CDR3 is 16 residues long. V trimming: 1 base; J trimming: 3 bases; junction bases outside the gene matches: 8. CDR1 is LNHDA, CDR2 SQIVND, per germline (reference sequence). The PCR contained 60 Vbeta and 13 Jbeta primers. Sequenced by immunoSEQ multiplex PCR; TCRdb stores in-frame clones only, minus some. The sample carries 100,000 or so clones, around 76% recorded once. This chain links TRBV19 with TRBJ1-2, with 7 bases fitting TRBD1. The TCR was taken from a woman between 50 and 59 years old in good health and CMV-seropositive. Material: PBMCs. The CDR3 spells CASSIARDSLHYGYTF. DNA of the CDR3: TGTGCCAGTAGTATAGCCCGGGACAGTCTTCACTATGGCTACACCTTC. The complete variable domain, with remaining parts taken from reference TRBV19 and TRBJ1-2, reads DGGITQSPKYLFRKEGQNVTLSCEQNLNHDAMYWYRQDPGQGLRLIYYSQIVNDFQKGDIAEGYSVSREKKESFPLTVTSAQKNPTAFYLCASSIARDSLHYGYTFGSGTRLTVV.